The present entry profiles one T cell receptor (beta chain) with its context. Its antigen remains unidentified. CDR3 length: 15 amino acids. Trimming pared 2 bases from V and 3 bases from J, leaving 14 bases between. Germline V gives CDR1 MNHEY, CDR2 SVGAGI. The sample belongs to a study of beta chain features in type 1 diabetes. Notes on the study in general: Type 1 diabetes patients had fewer VDJ junction insertions and more deletions. TCRB CDR3 length was moderately but significantly reduced in all four CD4+ subsets of Type 1 diabetes patients.

Expressed TCRB transcripts were sequenced because the entire RNA isolate underwent reverse transcription. Using immunoSEQ multiplex PCR, the repertoire was profiled, and TCRdb retains in-frame clones only, with some absent. The sample holds 360,000 or so clones; 15% to 20% are singletons and the top ten take roughly 0.045%. This receptor was taken from a woman between 18 and 29 years old in good health. What was sequenced was naive CD4+ T cells from blood. The chain uses TRBV6-5 and TRBJ2-7, with D perhaps TRBD1 (6 bases). The CDR3 here is CASSYGGAKVYEQYF. In DNA, the CDR3 is TGTGCCAGCAGTTACGGGGGCGCGAAAGTCTACGAGCAGTACTTC.